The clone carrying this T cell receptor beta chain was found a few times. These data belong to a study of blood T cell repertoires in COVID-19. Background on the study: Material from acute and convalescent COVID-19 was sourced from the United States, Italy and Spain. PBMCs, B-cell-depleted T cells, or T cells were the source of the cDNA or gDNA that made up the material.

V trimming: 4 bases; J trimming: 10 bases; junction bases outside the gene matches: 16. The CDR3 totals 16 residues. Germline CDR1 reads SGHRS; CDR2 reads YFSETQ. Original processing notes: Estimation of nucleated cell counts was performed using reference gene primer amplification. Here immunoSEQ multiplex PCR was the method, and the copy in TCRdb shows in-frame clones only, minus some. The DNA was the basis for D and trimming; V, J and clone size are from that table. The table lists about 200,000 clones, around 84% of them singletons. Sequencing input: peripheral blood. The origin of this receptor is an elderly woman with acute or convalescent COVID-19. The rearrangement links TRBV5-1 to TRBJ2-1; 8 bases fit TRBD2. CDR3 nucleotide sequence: TGCGCCAGCAGCCTCATACCTAGCGGGCAGGTAGGAGAGCAGTTCTTC. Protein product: CASSLIPSGQVGEQFF.